A selection of T cell receptor beta chains follows, all from one sample in a study of Graves' ophthalmopathy and Graves' hyperthyroidism. TCRdb re-derived calls from the multiplex PCR reads in MiXCR, one entry per CDR3 protein. The sample contains around 1.1 million distinct CDR3 sequences, 36% of which appear only once. Sample: peripheral blood or thyroid tissue (not recorded which). All receptors come from an adult man with Graves' hyperthyroidism. Each CDR3 is given with its conserved first and last residue. Each record gives: CDR3 DNA, CDR3 protein, clone size, D gene, J gene, V gene. The D gene is left open where the match is weak. Some rows mark clone size as missing; the rest say once, few, many or name a class of expanded clone.

CDR3 DNA: TGTGCCATCAGTGACAGGGGTAAAGAGACCCAGTACTTC; CDR3 protein: CAISDRGKETQYF; clone size: many; D gene: NA; J gene: TRBJ2-5; V gene: TRBV10-3
CDR3 DNA: TGTGCCAGCTCACCGGGGAATCTGAAAACCCTCCACTTT; CDR3 protein: CASSPGNLKTLHF; clone size: NA; D gene: NA; J gene: TRBJ1-6; V gene: TRBV18
CDR3 DNA: TGTGCCAGCAGCTCGGGGGACTTGGGACAGCAAGCCTACGAGCAGTACTTC; CDR3 protein: CASSSGDLGQQAYEQYF; clone size: NA; D gene: NA; J gene: TRBJ2-7; V gene: TRBV7-2
CDR3 DNA: TGTGCCATCAGTCCGGGACAGGGGGCAAGCGGGGAGCTGTTTTTT; CDR3 protein: CAISPGQGASGELFF; clone size: many; D gene: TRBD1; J gene: TRBJ2-2; V gene: TRBV10-3
CDR3 DNA: TGTGCCAGTAGGCCCCTCCTGACAGGGAACTATGGCTACACCTTC; CDR3 protein: CASRPLLTGNYGYTF; clone size: once; D gene: TRBD1; J gene: TRBJ1-2; V gene: TRBV19
CDR3 DNA: TGTGCCACCAGCGAAACCGGAACCGGGGTGTCGAGAAACACCATATATTTT; CDR3 protein: CATSETGTGVSRNTIYF; clone size: many; D gene: NA; J gene: TRBJ1-3; V gene: TRBV15
CDR3 DNA: TGCGCCAGCAGTGAGCCCCCGGCAGGGAACACTGAAGCTTTCTTT; CDR3 protein: CASSEPPAGNTEAFF; clone size: NA; D gene: NA; J gene: TRBJ1-1; V gene: TRBV10-2
CDR3 DNA: TGCAGCGTTGAAGATGGAGAGAGCAATCAGCCCCAGCATTTT; CDR3 protein: CSVEDGESNQPQHF; clone size: NA; D gene: NA; J gene: TRBJ1-5; V gene: TRBV29-1
CDR3 DNA: TGCAGTGCTAGAGATTTCGGGGGCGTTGGCTACACCTTC; CDR3 protein: CSARDFGGVGYTF; clone size: once; D gene: NA; J gene: TRBJ1-2; V gene: TRBV20-1
CDR3 DNA: TGTGCCAGCAGGAATACCGGGACATTCGCTGAAAAACTGTTTTTT; CDR3 protein: CASRNTGTFAEKLFF; clone size: few; D gene: NA; J gene: TRBJ1-4; V gene: TRBV6-5
CDR3 DNA: TGTGCCAGTAGTGGTTACGGCGCATGGCTCCCTGAAGCTTTCTTT; CDR3 protein: CASSGYGAWLPEAFF; clone size: NA; D gene: NA; J gene: TRBJ1-1; V gene: TRBV19
CDR3 DNA: TGTGCCAGCAGTTACGGTCAAGTAGGGGGAGCTAATGAAAAACTGTTTTTT; CDR3 protein: CASSYGQVGGANEKLFF; clone size: NA; D gene: NA; J gene: TRBJ1-4; V gene: TRBV12-3/TRBV12-4
CDR3 DNA: TGTGCCACCAGCAGAGATTTAGCGGAACAGGGTCAAGAGACCCAGTACTTC; CDR3 protein: CATSRDLAEQGQETQYF; clone size: few; D gene: NA; J gene: TRBJ2-5; V gene: TRBV15
CDR3 DNA: TGTGCCATCACGCAACATGGACAGGCCGGTGAGCAGTACTTC; CDR3 protein: CAITQHGQAGEQYF; clone size: NA; D gene: TRBD1; J gene: TRBJ2-7; V gene: TRBV10-3
CDR3 DNA: TGTGCCAGCAGTAACTTTCTAGGAGCGGGGGAGACCCAGTACTTC; CDR3 protein: CASSNFLGAGETQYF; clone size: few; D gene: TRBD2; J gene: TRBJ2-5; V gene: TRBV6-5
CDR3 DNA: TGTGCCAGCAGTTACTGGCAGGGCTTGGAGACCCAGTACTTC; CDR3 protein: CASSYWQGLETQYF; clone size: NA; D gene: NA; J gene: TRBJ2-5; V gene: TRBV6-5
CDR3 DNA: TGTGCCAGCAGCTTATATTCCCGGGGCACTGAAGCTTTCTTT; CDR3 protein: CASSLYSRGTEAFF; clone size: NA; D gene: NA; J gene: TRBJ1-1; V gene: TRBV7-9
CDR3 DNA: TGTGCCAGCAGCGTCCCCAATACAGGGGGCAAGCAGCCCCAGCATTTT; CDR3 protein: CASSVPNTGGKQPQHF; clone size: NA; D gene: TRBD1; J gene: TRBJ1-5; V gene: TRBV12-3/TRBV12-4
CDR3 DNA: TGCAGTGCTAGAGATCAGTCACGGGGGAACACCGGGGAGCTGTTTTTT; CDR3 protein: CSARDQSRGNTGELFF; clone size: many; D gene: NA; J gene: TRBJ2-2; V gene: TRBV20-1
CDR3 DNA: TGTGCCAGCAGTCGACAGGGGGCCTCCGATCAGCCCCAGCATTTT; CDR3 protein: CASSRQGASDQPQHF; clone size: NA; D gene: TRBD1; J gene: TRBJ1-5; V gene: TRBV7-9
CDR3 DNA: TGTGCCAGCAGTTTATCGATCGCGGACGGCAATCAGCCCCAGCATTTT; CDR3 protein: CASSLSIADGNQPQHF; clone size: few; D gene: NA; J gene: TRBJ1-5; V gene: TRBV27
CDR3 DNA: TGCAGCGTCCGGACGGTCACTGAAGCTTTCTTT; CDR3 protein: CSVRTVTEAFF; clone size: once; D gene: NA; J gene: TRBJ1-1; V gene: TRBV29-1
CDR3 DNA: TGTGCCAGCAGCTTCAAGGGGTATGCGAATGAAAAACTGTTTTTT; CDR3 protein: CASSFKGYANEKLFF; clone size: few; D gene: NA; J gene: TRBJ1-4; V gene: TRBV7-9